One and the same sample provided the 27 T cell receptor beta chains below, sequenced in a study of tumor-infiltrating lymphocytes in primary liver carcinoma. A constant-region primer served to make TCR beta cDNA from about 500 ng total RNA. Libraries covering TCR beta were generated through three nested multiplex PCR rounds (using a slightly modified ARM-PCR). TRBV1-TRBV30 forward primers paired with a C-beta reverse primer were used in the first two PCR rounds, which ran approximately 11 cycles each. Using its own MiXCR run on the multiplex PCR reads, TCRdb lists one record per CDR3 protein. This table holds about 54,000 distinct CDR3 sequences, over 65% found once. It was from about 19-30 mg of unsorted bulk tissue that RNA and DNA were co-extracted. Sequencing was carried out using liver tumor tissue from sampling region 2. Documented subset: tumor region T2, inferior pole. These receptor sequences come from a man aged 35 to 55 with primary liver carcinoma and hepatitis B virus infection.

The V call is TRBV29-1, the J call TRBJ2-1; D not resolved. Germline CDR1 and CDR2: SQVTM and ANQGSEA. The V end was cut by 8 bases, the J end by 8 bases, with 19 bases between. The CDR3 length is 13 residues. CDR3 amino acids: CSITGRHGDEQFF. CDR3 nucleotide sequence: TGCAGCATTACCGGTCGTCATGGAGATGAGCAGTTCTTC.

The chain uses TRBV11-1 and TRBJ2-2; a weak D match, TRBD2 (6 bases). Germline V CDR1 and CDR2: SGHAT, FQDESV (reference sequence). The CDR3 spans 13 residues. This CDR3 reads CACSLLAGGELFF. For the CDR3, the DNA is TGTGCATGCAGCTTACTAGCCGGAGGGGAGCTGTTTTTT.

This clonotype was picked up many times. The J gene is TRBJ1-4, the V gene TRBV12-3 or TRBV12-4, with D maybe TRBD1 (6 bases). The CDR3 length is 13 residues. The V gene lost 6 bases and the J gene lost 8 bases, with 13 bases spanning the gap. The CDR3 region is CASRLGHGEKLFF. The CDR3 DNA reads as TGTGCCAGCAGGCTGGGACACGGCGAAAAACTGTTTTTT.

This clonotype has more than one count but fewer than ten. The chain is built from TRBV12-3 or TRBV12-4 and TRBJ1-3; possible D gene TRBD1, 5 bases. The V gene lost 7 bases and the J gene lost 2 bases, with 15 bases spanning the gap. This CDR3 comprises 15 residues. The CDR3 bases are TGTGCCAGCATGACCGGGGCGGCGACTGGAAACACCATATATTTT. Encoded protein: CASMTGAATGNTIYF.

The chain has TRBV4-2 and TRBJ2-7; TRBD2 aligns across 10 bases. There are 15 residues in the CDR3. Per the germline V gene, CDR1 is LGHNA and CDR2 is YNFKEQ. The V and J ends lost 8 bases and 1 base, in that order; junction bases with no gene match: 8. The CDR3 sequence: CASGLELAGSYEQYF. The CDR3 nucleotides are TGTGCCAGCGGCCTAGAACTAGCGGGATCCTACGAGCAGTACTTC.

Concerning this clonotype: A much larger clone differs from this one at a single base, so this may be a read error. The chain joins TRBV4-1 to TRBJ2-3; a weak D match, TRBD2 (5 bases). CDR3 size: 15 residues. The germline V gene encodes CDR1 MGHRA and CDR2 YSYEKL. Written as DNA, the CDR3 is TGCGCCAGCAGCCAAGGTCCGGACTTAACAGATATGCAGTATTTT. Translating it yields CASSQGPDLTDMQYF.

The rearrangement links TRBV4-2 to TRBJ2-1; 9 bases are shared with TRBD2. There are 17 residues in the CDR3. Losses at the gene ends were 0 bases for V and 3 bases for J; bases not matched to a gene: 6. CDR1 is LGHNA and CDR2 is YNFKEQ in the germline V gene. The CDR3 sequence is CASSQESGTSIYNEQFF. CDR3 in DNA: TGTGCCAGCAGCCAAGAATCCGGGACTAGCATCTACAATGAGCAGTTCTTC.

The chain couples TRBV14 to TRBJ2-1; D uncertain. V lost 7 bases to trimming and J lost 2 bases, with 15 bases between them. The CDR3 sequence is 15 residues long. The V gene's germline CDR1 is SGHDN and CDR2 FVKESK. CDR3 protein: CASNLIPGTYNEQFF. The CDR3 bases are TGTGCCAGCAACCTTATTCCCGGCACCTACAATGAGCAGTTCTTC.

The V and J genes are TRBV29-1 and TRBJ2-3; 11 nucleotides match TRBD1. Germline values: CDR1 SQVTM, CDR2 ANQGSEA. The CDR3 is made up of 14 amino acids. The CDR3 sequence is CRGEDRGLTDTQYF. CDR3 coding DNA: TGCAGGGGAGAGGACAGGGGGCTCACAGATACGCAGTATTTT.

Note on this clonotype: At one of its ends the junction is not consistent with the germline gene, which may arise from a read error. The V call is TRBV11-2, the J call TRBJ2-3, with D perhaps matching TRBD1 (6 bases). The DNA end is more similar to TRBJ1-5, so the J call may be wrong. The CDR3 is made up of 15 amino acids. Germline assignment: CDR1 SGHAT and CDR2 FQNNGV. The CDR3 region has the DNA TGTGTCAGCAGCTGTGGCGGGAGGACAGCAGATACGCAGCATTTT. Translation: CVSSCGGRTADTQHF.

The gene calls are TRBV28 and TRBJ1-1; D uncertain. Germline-derived CDR1 and CDR2 are MDHEN and SYDVKM. The ends were cut back, 5 bases at V and 0 bases at J, with 13 bases in the middle. The CDR3 consists of 15 residues. CDR3 sequence reads: CASSHTESLNTEAFF. Here the CDR3 DNA reads TGTGCCAGCAGTCATACAGAGAGCCTGAACACTGAAGCTTTCTTT.

A note on this clonotype: One end of the junction is discordant with germline, which a read error may explain. The chain joins TRBV11-2 to TRBJ2-4; 7 bases map to TRBD1. The germline gives CDR1 SGHAT, CDR2 FQNNGV. CDR3 length: 13 amino acids. The CDR3 spells CASGFQGETVQYF. As DNA, the CDR3 is TGTGCCAGCGGCTTTCAGGGGGAAACGGTTCAGTACTTC.

Of note for this clonotype: A read error may explain this, as a much larger clone is one base away. This sequence joins TRBV28 and TRBJ2-2; maybe TRBD1 (5 bases). The CDR3 has 14 residues. Germline V gene data show CDR1 as MDHEN and CDR2 as SYDVKM. The CDR3 nucleotides read TGTGCCAACAGTCCCAGGGTGGGGACCGGGGAGCTGTTTTTT. Its translation is CANSPRVGTGELFF.

The gene calls are TRBV6-5 and TRBJ2-7; no clear D. This CDR3 has 14 residues. Per germline, CDR1 MNHEY and CDR2 SVGAGI. The CDR3 here is CLSSYDAVGYEQYF. In nucleotides, the CDR3 is TGTCTCAGCAGTTACGACGCCGTAGGCTACGAGCAGTACTTC.

On this clonotype: The junction departs from germline at one end; a sequencing error may be responsible. The gene calls are TRBV12-3 or TRBV12-4 and TRBJ2-5; a weak D match, TRBD2 (6 bases). The CDR3 has 15 residues. CDR3 protein: CGSSTYPGSEETHYF. The DNA for the CDR3 is TGTGGCAGCAGCACCTACCCCGGGAGCGAAGAGACCCATTACTTC.

In the case of this clonotype: Just one base apart from a much larger clone, this may be a read error. The CDR3 end shows no conserved phenylalanine or tryptophan, and so a read error is likely. V usage is TRBV7-3 and J usage is TRBJ2-3, with D maybe TRBD1 (5 bases). Trimming removed 4 bases from V and 0 bases from J, with 11 bases in between. Germline V gene lookup returns CDR1 SGHTA and CDR2 FQGTGA. The CDR3 runs to 15 residues. CDR3 amino acids: CASSWTSYSTDTQYS. CDR3 sequence (DNA): TGTGCCAGCAGCTGGACATCTTATAGCACAGATACGCAGTATTCT.

Of note for this clonotype: At one end the junction does not follow the germline gene, possibly because of a read error. This rearrangement joins TRBV11-2 to TRBJ2-2, with 7 bases lining up with TRBD2. This CDR3 has 16 residues. CDR1 and CDR2 from the germline V gene are SGHAT and FQNNGV. The CDR3 region is CASSSRSSGISGELFF. The CDR3, as DNA: TGTGCCAGCAGCTCACGGTCGAGCGGGATATCCGGAGAGCTGTTTTTT. Looking up the rest from reference TRBV11-2 and TRBJ2-2 gives the full variable domain: EAGVAQSPRYKIIEKRQSVAFWCNPISGHATLYWYQQILGQGPKLLIQFQNNGVVDDSQLPKDRFSAERLKGVDSTLKIQPAKLEDSAVYLCASSSRSSGISGELFFGEGSRLTVL.

Comment on this clonotype: A junction boundary mismatches the germline segment, possibly from a read error. The chain recombines TRBV4-1 with TRBJ1-5; D not certain. Germline assignment: CDR1 MGHRA and CDR2 YSYEKL. The CDR3 extends over 15 amino acids. The CDR3 spells CASSPVEVGLQPQHF. For the CDR3, the DNA is TGTGCCAGCAGTCCCGTGGAGGTTGGTCTTCAGCCCCAGCATTTT.

In this sample, this clonotype turned up once. The rearrangement uses TRBV10-3 and TRBJ2-1, with D possibly being TRBD1 (5 bases). Trimming removed 4 bases at V and 5 bases at J, with 15 bases between. Germline V gene sequence: CDR1 ENHRY, CDR2 SYGVKD. The CDR3 consists of 15 residues. The CDR3 DNA follows: TGTGCCATCAGTGGCAAGGGGCACTCAAACAATGAGCAGTTCTTC. Amino acids: CAISGKGHSNNEQFF.

As for this clonotype: One junction end disagrees with the germline gene, perhaps due to a read error. This chain connects TRBV7-8 to TRBJ2-5, with TRBD1 as a possible D gene (6 bases). In germline, CDR1 is SGHVS, CDR2 FQNEAQ. CDR3 length: 12 amino acids. DNA for the CDR3: TGTGCCAGCAGGGACAGCCAAGAGACCCAGCACTTT. Amino acid sequence: CASRDSQETQHF. The full variable domain, in which reference TRBV7-8 and TRBJ2-5 provide the parts outside the CDR3, is GAGVSQSPRYKVAKRGQDVALRCDPISGHVSLFWYQQALGQGPEFLTYFQNEAQLDKSGLPSDRFFAERPEGSVSTLKIQRTQQEDSAVYLCASRDSQETQHFGPGTRLLVL.

A word on this clonotype: Its ends do not fully match the called genes, so a read error is possible. The gene calls are TRBV6-1 and TRBJ2-7; 8 nucleotides align to TRBD2. The germline gives CDR1 MNHNS, CDR2 SASEGT. The CDR3 runs 13 residues. The CDR3 coding sequence is TGTGCCAGTAGTGCCTCAGCGGGAGACGAGCCGTACTTC. Translating it yields CASSASAGDEPYF.

In regard to this clonotype: The CDR3 end shows no conserved phenylalanine or tryptophan, and so a read error is likely. The chain joins TRBV12-3 or TRBV12-4 to TRBJ1-5, with a weak D call TRBD1 (5 bases). V was cut by 6 bases and J by 5 bases, with 14 bases left in between. The CDR3 has 14 residues. This CDR3 reads CASSLGGVYQPQHS. DNA of the CDR3: TGTGCCAGCAGCCTGGGAGGGGTCTATCAGCCCCAGCATTCT.

This chain connects TRBV11-2 to TRBJ2-1; D gene ambiguous. Germline V gene data show CDR1 as SGHAT and CDR2 as FQNNGV. The CDR3 is made up of 14 amino acids. V was pared by 5 bases and J by 9 bases, with 17 bases between. The CDR3 DNA follows: TGTGCCAGCAGCCTTATCGAGCAAAACAGTGAGCAGTTCTTC. Amino acid sequence: CASSLIEQNSEQFF.

This rearrangement joins TRBV11-2 to TRBJ2-1, with TRBD2 matching 7 bases. CDR3 size: 14 residues. Germline V gene lookup returns CDR1 SGHAT and CDR2 FQNNGV. The V gene end was trimmed by 5 bases and the J gene end by 9 bases; junction bases not matched to a gene: 10. CDR3 bases: TGTGCCAGCAGCGCAGCGGGAAATCGCAGTGAGCAGTTCTTC. This codes for CASSAAGNRSEQFF.

A word on this clonotype: Compared with germline, one end of the junction differs, possibly owing to a read error. The chain recombines TRBV6-5 with TRBJ1-2; D not resolved. The CDR3 runs 13 residues. From germline, CDR1 is MNHEY and CDR2 SVGAGI. The CDR3 loop is CASSKGKLYGYTF. The CDR3 DNA reads TGTGCCAGCAGTAAAGGCAAGCTTTATGGCTACACCTTT.

This clonotype has at least ten counts. One end of the junction varies from germline; a read error may be responsible. The chain carries TRBV6-5 and TRBJ2-2; 13 bases match TRBD2. The germline gives CDR1 MNHEY, CDR2 SVGAGI. The CDR3 has 16 amino acids. In DNA, the CDR3 is TGTGCCAGCAGACTAGCGGGAGGGGAGAACACCGGAGAGCTGTTTTTT. Protein product: CASRLAGGENTGELFF.

In its sample, this clonotype was seen many times. This chain uses TRBV28 with TRBJ2-7; TRBD1 or TRBD2 may be the D gene (6 bases each). The V end lost 5 bases, the J end lost 7 bases, and 21 bases lay between the germline ends. This CDR3 comprises 15 residues. Germline CDR1 is MDHEN and CDR2 is SYDVKM. CDR3 sequence reads: CASSPGGGRTKEQYF. The CDR3 DNA reads TGTGCCAGCAGTCCCGGAGGGGGGAGGACTAAAGAGCAGTACTTC.